This T cell receptor beta chain was documented in a study of spatial heterogeneity in lung cancer. Findings of the study overall: Tracking of tumor mutation counts was seen in expanded intratumoral alpha and beta TCR counts.

Trimming removed 4 bases from V and 3 bases from J, with 6 bases in between. The CDR3 spans 13 residues. Per the germline V gene, CDR1 is SNHLY and CDR2 is FYNNEI. This clonotype was recorded many times. Its antigen is still unknown. The time point here: sample taken at primary tumor resection. TCRdb itself ran the 5' RACE reads through MiXCR, one entry per CDR3 protein. The data hold thousands of distinct CDR3 sequences, with about an eighth observed a single time. J is TRBJ2-2 and V is TRBV2; no firm D call. The sample was lung tumor tissue, taken at surgery. The TCR comes from a male donor with early-stage non-small cell lung cancer. The CDR3 sequence: CASSGTYTGELFF. The DNA of the CDR3 is TGTGCCAGCAGTGGAACTTACACCGGGGAGCTGTTTTTT.